This T cell receptor beta chain was found in a study of immune characterization of retroperitoneal liposarcoma. TCRdb itself ran the PCR reads through MiXCR, one entry per CDR3 protein. The sample has 10,000 or so distinct CDR3 sequences; about 30% are singletons. J lost 5 bases, V lost 3 bases, and 6 bases had no gene match. Looked up from germline, CDR1 is ENHRY and CDR2 is SYGVKD. The CDR3 loop spans 16 amino acids. The genes are TRBV10-3 and TRBJ2-1; 11 bases line up with TRBD2. The TCR sequence derives from a female donor with retroperitoneal liposarcoma. Sequenced input: tumor tissue. In DNA form, the CDR3 reads TGTGCCATCAGTGATAGGGGACTAGCGGCGAACAATGAGCAGTTCTTC. This translates into CAISDRGLAANNEQFF.